This T cell receptor beta chain originates from a study of blood T cell repertoires in COVID-19. Study summary: Samples of COVID-19 (acute and convalescent) were obtained from the United States, Italy and Spain.

The Seattle site enrolled patients during active infection and followed them longitudinally. CDR1 and CDR2 (germline): KGHSH, LQKENI. V lost 6 bases, J lost 3 bases, and 6 bases lay in between. The CDR3 length is 12 residues. Libraries were prepared by immunoSEQ multiplex PCR; TCRdb keeps only in-frame clonotypes and omits some of them. The sample lists some 350,000 clones, about 90% occurring once. The chain employs TRBV18 and TRBJ1-5; D gene unclear. Sequencing used peripheral blood. This sequence was found in a woman in her 70s with COVID-19, enrolled during active disease. Here the CDR3 reads CASSGDNQPQHF. CDR3 nucleotide sequence: TGTGCCAGCTCCGGGGACAATCAGCCCCAGCATTTT.